The entry that follows covers one TCR beta chain sequence. The germline V gene encodes CDR1 SGHDT and CDR2 YYEEEE. Trimming left V 7 bases short and J 4 bases short, with 17 bases between. The CDR3 loop spans 14 amino acids. This sample was included in a study of control samples from healthy donors and cancer patients. Produced via immunoSEQ multiplex PCR; TCRdb's table is partial and in-frame only. This table holds about 100,000 clones, around 80% found once. The specimen sequenced was blood. This receptor was taken from a man younger than 35 in good health. The chain employs TRBV5-6 and TRBJ1-2, with D perhaps matching TRBD1 (6 bases). The CDR3 region has the DNA TGTGCCAGCGGATCTGGAGGGGGTATCTATGGCTACACCTTC. It specifies CASGSGGGIYGYTF.